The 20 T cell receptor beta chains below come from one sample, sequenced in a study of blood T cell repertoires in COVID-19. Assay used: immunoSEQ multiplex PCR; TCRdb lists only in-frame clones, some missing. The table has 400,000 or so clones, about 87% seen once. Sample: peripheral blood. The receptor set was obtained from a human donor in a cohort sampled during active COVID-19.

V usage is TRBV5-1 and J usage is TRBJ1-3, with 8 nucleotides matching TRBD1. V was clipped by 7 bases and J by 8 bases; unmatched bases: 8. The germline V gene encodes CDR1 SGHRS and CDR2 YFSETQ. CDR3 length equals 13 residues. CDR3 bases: TGCGCCAGCGGACAGGGAGGGGTAGACACCATATATTTT. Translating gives CASGQGGVDTIYF.

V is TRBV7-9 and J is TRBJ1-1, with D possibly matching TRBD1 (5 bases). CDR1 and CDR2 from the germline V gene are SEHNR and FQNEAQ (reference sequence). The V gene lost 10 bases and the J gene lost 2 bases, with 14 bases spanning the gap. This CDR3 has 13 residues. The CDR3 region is CATKGAGNTEAFF. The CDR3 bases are TGTGCCACCAAAGGGGCAGGCAACACTGAAGCTTTCTTT.

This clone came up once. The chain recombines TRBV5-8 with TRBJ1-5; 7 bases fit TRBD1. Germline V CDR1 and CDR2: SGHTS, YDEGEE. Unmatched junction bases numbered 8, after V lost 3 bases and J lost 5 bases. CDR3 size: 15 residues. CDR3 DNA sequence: TGTGCCAGCAGCTCCAAGACAGGGTTCCATCAGCCCCAGCATTTT. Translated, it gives CASSSKTGFHQPQHF. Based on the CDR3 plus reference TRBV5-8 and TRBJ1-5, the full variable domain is EAGVTQSPTHLIKTRGQQATLRCSPISGHTSVYWYQQALGLGLQFLLWYDEGEERNRGNFPPRFSGRQFPNYSSELNVNALELEDSALYLCASSSKTGFHQPQHFGDGTRLSIL.

Written as DNA, the CDR3 is TGTGCCAGCCTAGCCTCTGGGGAGCGCTCCTACAATGAGCAGTTCTTC. It yields the protein CASLASGERSYNEQFF. This rearrangement joins TRBV18 to TRBJ2-1; D may be TRBD2 (5 bases). The CDR3 is made up of 16 amino acids. Germline V gives CDR1 KGHSH, CDR2 LQKENI. V shed 8 bases and J shed 0 bases, with 17 bases lying between them.

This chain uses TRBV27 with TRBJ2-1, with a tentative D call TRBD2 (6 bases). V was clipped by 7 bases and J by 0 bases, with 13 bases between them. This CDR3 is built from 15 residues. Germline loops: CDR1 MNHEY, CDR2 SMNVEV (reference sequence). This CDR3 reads CASKTEGSSYNEQFF. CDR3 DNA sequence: TGTGCCAGCAAGACGGAGGGGAGCTCCTACAATGAGCAGTTCTTC.

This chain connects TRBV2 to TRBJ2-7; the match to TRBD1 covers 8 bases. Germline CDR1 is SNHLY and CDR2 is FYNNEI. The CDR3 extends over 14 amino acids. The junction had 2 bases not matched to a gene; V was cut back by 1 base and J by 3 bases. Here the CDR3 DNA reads TGTGCCAGCAGTGAAGAGGGACAGGTCTACGAGCAGTACTTC. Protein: CASSEEGQVYEQYF.

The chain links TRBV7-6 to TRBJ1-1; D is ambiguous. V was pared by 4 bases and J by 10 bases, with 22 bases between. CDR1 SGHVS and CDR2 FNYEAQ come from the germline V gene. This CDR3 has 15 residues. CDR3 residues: CASSSSRRAKGLAFF. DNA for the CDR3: TGTGCCAGCAGCTCTTCGCGGCGGGCAAAGGGTTTAGCTTTCTTT.

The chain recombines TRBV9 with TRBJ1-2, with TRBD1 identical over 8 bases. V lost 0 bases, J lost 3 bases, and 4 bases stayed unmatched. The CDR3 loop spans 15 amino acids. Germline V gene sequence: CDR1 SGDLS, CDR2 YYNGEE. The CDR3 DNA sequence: TGTGCCAGCAGCGTAGTGGGGACAGGCCACTATGGCTACACCTTC. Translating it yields CASSVVGTGHYGYTF.

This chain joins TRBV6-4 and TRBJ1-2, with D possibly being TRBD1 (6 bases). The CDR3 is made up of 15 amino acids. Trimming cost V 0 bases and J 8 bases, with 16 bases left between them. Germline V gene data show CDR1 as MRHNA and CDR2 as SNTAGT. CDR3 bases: TGTGCCAGCAGTGACTCTGTCGAATCAGGGGACGGCTACACCTTC. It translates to CASSDSVESGDGYTF.

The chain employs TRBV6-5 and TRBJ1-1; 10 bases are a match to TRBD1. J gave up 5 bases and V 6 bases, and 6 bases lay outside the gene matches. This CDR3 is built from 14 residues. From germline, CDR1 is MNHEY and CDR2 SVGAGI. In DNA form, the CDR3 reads TGTGCCAGCAGCCGGGACAGGGGTGGGACTGAAGCTTTCTTT. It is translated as CASSRDRGGTEAFF.

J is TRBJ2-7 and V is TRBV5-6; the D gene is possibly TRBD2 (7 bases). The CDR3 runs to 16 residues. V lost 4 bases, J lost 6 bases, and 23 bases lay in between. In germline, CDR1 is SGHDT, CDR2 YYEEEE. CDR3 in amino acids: CASSRFQQGRVGEQYF. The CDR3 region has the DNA TGTGCCAGCAGCCGTTTTCAGCAGGGGAGGGTTGGCGAGCAGTACTTC.

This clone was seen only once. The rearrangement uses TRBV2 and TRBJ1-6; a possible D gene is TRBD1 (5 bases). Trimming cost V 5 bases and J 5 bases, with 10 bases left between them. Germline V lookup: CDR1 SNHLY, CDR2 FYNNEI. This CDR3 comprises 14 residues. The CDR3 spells CASSTDNHNSPLHF. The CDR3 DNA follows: TGTGCCAGCAGTACGGACAACCATAATTCACCCCTCCACTTT. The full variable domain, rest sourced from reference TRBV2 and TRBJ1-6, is EPEVTQTPSHQVTQMGQEVILRCVPISNHLYFYWYRQILGQKVEFLVSFYNNEISEKSEIFDDQFSVERPDGSNFTLKIRSTKLEDSAMYFCASSTDNHNSPLHFGNGTRLTVT.

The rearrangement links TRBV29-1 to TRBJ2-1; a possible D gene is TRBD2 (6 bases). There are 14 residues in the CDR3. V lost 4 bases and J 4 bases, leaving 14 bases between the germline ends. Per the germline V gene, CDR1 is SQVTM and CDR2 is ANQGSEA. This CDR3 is CSVAVGGGYNEQFF. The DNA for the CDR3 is TGCAGCGTTGCGGTGGGAGGTGGGTACAATGAGCAGTTCTTC.

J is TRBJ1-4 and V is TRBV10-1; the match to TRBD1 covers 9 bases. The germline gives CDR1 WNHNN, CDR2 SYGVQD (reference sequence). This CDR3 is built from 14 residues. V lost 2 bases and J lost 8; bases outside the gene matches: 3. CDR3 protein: CASSEGQGREKLFF. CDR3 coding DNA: TGCGCCAGCAGTGAGGGACAGGGGCGAGAAAAACTGTTTTTT.

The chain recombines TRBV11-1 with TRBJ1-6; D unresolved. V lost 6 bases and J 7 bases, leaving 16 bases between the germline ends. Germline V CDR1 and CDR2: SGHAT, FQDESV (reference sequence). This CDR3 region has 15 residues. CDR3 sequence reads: CASSDHGFSNSPLHF. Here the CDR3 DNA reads TGTGCCAGCAGTGATCACGGGTTCTCGAATTCACCCCTCCACTTT.

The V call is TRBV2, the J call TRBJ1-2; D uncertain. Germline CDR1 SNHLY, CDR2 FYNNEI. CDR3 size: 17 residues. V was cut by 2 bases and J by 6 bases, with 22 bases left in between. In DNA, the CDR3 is TGTGCCAGCAGTGAATCGCGCCGCCAGGAATTCAATGATGGCTACACCTTC. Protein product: CASSESRRQEFNDGYTF. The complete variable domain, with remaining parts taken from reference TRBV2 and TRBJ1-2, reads EPEVTQTPSHQVTQMGQEVILRCVPISNHLYFYWYRQILGQKVEFLVSFYNNEISEKSEIFDDQFSVERPDGSNFTLKIRSTKLEDSAMYFCASSESRRQEFNDGYTFGSGTRLTVV.

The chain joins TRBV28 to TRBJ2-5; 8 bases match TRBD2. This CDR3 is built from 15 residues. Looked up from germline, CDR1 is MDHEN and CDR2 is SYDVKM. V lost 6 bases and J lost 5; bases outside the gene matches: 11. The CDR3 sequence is CASSPLADRGETQYF. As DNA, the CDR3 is TGTGCCAGCAGCCCACTAGCGGATCGAGGGGAGACCCAGTACTTC.

The CDR3 is CASSFLAGATGSYEQYF. CDR3 coding DNA: TGTGCCAGCAGCTTCTTAGCGGGAGCCACCGGGTCCTACGAGCAGTACTTC. The chain couples TRBV7-8 to TRBJ2-7, with 9 bases identical to TRBD2. V was clipped by 3 bases and J by 1 base; unmatched bases: 10. Germline V gene lookup returns CDR1 SGHVS and CDR2 FQNEAQ. The CDR3 sequence is 17 residues long.

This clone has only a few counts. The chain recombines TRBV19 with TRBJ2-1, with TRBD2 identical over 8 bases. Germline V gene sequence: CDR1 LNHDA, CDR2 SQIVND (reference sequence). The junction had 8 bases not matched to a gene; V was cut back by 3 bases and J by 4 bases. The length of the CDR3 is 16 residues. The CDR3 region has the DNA TGTGCCAGTAGTATCTTCCGGGGGGGCCTTTACAATGAGCAGTTCTTC. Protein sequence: CASSIFRGGLYNEQFF.

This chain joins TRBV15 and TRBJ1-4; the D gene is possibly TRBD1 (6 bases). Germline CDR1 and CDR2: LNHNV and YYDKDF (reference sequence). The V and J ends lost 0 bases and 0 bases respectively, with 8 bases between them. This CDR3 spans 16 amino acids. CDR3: CATSRDYRATNEKLFF. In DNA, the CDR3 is TGTGCCACCAGCAGAGACTACAGGGCAACTAATGAAAAACTGTTTTTT.